This T cell receptor beta chain was found in a study of OX40 agonist ivuxolimab in advanced cancers. Study background: Patients took ivuxolimab, an agonistic anti-OX40 (CD134) antibody. Broader study findings: Undetermined was the antigen specificity of the expanded peripheral T cells.

There are 15 residues in the CDR3. CDR1 MRHNA and CDR2 SNTAGT come from the germline V gene. Trimming stripped 4 bases from V and 0 bases from J, with 10 bases between. A word on this clone: Its antigen is currently unknown.

Generated by immunoSEQ multiplex PCR, the TCRdb table keeps only in-frame clones and is missing some. The sample shows around 95,000 clones, around 94% of them seen only once. Autoimmune disease history or systemic immunosuppression led to patients being barred. This material consisted of CD4+ or CD8+ T cells sorted from blood, taken in a trial of the OX40 agonist ivuxolimab. The chain links TRBV6-4 to TRBJ2-1; the D is unclear. The TCR comes from an adult with an advanced solid tumor such as melanoma, head and neck, liver or kidney cancer. The CDR3 coding sequence is TGTGCCAGCAGTGCTGGCTTTAGCTCCTACAATGAGCAGTTCTTC. It encodes CASSAGFSSYNEQFF.